This T cell receptor beta chain was found in a study of brain T cells in children with intractable seizures. Study-wide findings and caveats: Pre- and post-surgery blood differed in depth, so pre-surgery absences may be undersampling. Patients' HCMV serostatus was unknown; virus specificity rests on CDR3 similarity alone.

A word on this clone: Antigen specificity is unknown.

The sample's time point: blood from clinic visit 5 months post-surgery; TSC patient then seizure free. Surgery cases with the highest brain T cell transcript signatures were chosen for sequencing. At least one anti-epileptic drug was given before surgery. Repertoires were generated with immunoSEQ multiplex PCR, while TCRdb's copy carries only in-frame clones and drops some. Altogether about 340,000 clones are present, roughly 92% being singletons, with the ten largest covering around 5%. The CDR3 loop spans 14 amino acids. V was shortened by 0 bases and J by 4 bases, with 6 bases between the two germline ends. Germline V gene lookup returns CDR1 KGHDR and CDR2 SFDVKD.

The chain is built from TRBV24-1 and TRBJ1-5; D gene ambiguous. This specimen consisted of peripheral blood, obtained 4 to 5 months after surgery. This clonotype was sampled from a boy under three years old with tuberous sclerosis and intractable seizures. The CDR3 here is CATSDLNGNQPQHF. CDR3 bases: TGTGCCACCAGTGATTTGAACGGAAATCAGCCCCAGCATTTT.